This entry lists 8 T cell receptor beta chains sequenced from one sample in a study of CD8 T cells in Susac syndrome. With random hexamers, reverse transcription was performed on 0.5 to 1 ug of RNA. A single record per CDR3 protein comes from TCRdb applying MiXCR to the immunoSEQ multiplex PCR reads. The sample holds roughly 200,000 distinct CDR3 sequences; around 93% are singletons and the top ten take 0.082%. Sequenced input: CD4+ T cells from PBMCs. The receptors originated from a human donor with multiple sclerosis.

The chain uses TRBV30 and TRBJ1-6; D unresolved. Germline CDR1 GTSNPN, CDR2 SVGIG (reference sequence). This CDR3 has 12 amino acids. The V and J ends lost 3 bases and 7 bases respectively, with 7 bases between them. The CDR3 is CAWRRENSPLHF. The CDR3, as DNA: TGTGCCTGGAGACGGGAGAATTCACCCCTCCACTTT.

V is TRBV12-3 or TRBV12-4 and J is TRBJ2-3; 8 nucleotides agree with TRBD1. This CDR3 region has 15 residues. V trimming: 4 bases; J trimming: 3 bases; junction bases outside the gene matches: 6. The CDR3 is CASSSTGAITDTQYF. CDR3 in DNA: TGTGCCAGCAGTTCGACAGGGGCCATTACAGATACGCAGTATTTT.

This chain uses TRBV27 with TRBJ2-5; no definite D call. Germline V gives CDR1 MNHEY, CDR2 SMNVEV (reference sequence). Trimming took off 8 bases at V and 9 bases at J, with 7 bases between the two ends. This CDR3 is built from 9 residues. This CDR3 is CASGVPQYF. CDR3 DNA sequence: TGTGCCAGCGGCGTACCCCAGTACTTC.

The J gene is TRBJ2-5, the V gene TRBV7-9; unclear D gene. Trimming stripped 5 bases from V and 5 bases from J, with 12 bases between. The CDR3 has 13 residues. Germline assignment: CDR1 SEHNR and CDR2 FQNEAQ (reference sequence). This CDR3 is CASSPSGWETQYF. The CDR3 nucleotides read TGTGCCAGCAGCCCCTCGGGCTGGGAGACCCAGTACTTC.

In its sample, this clonotype was seen once. The chain uses TRBV11-2 and TRBJ1-3; weak D call: TRBD1 (5 bases). The germline CDR1 and CDR2 sequences are SGHAT and FQNNGV. V lost 5 bases and J lost 0, with 11 bases in between. The CDR3 loop spans 15 amino acids. The CDR3 reads CASSPQASSGNTIYF. CDR3 bases: TGTGCCAGCAGCCCACAGGCTTCCTCTGGAAACACCATATATTTT.

This chain connects TRBV30 to TRBJ1-6; D remains ambiguous. V was pared by 3 bases and J by 10 bases, with 10 bases between. The CDR3 consists of 12 residues. CDR1 GTSNPN and CDR2 SVGIG come from the germline V gene (reference sequence). The CDR3 sequence is CAWSLVESPLHF. The CDR3 nucleotides are TGTGCCTGGAGCCTGGTTGAGTCACCCCTCCACTTT.

The chain joins TRBV4-2 to TRBJ2-1; 11 bases agree with TRBD2. The length of the CDR3 is 15 residues. J was trimmed by 5 bases and V by 3 bases; bases with no gene match: 3. Germline assignment: CDR1 LGHNA and CDR2 YNFKEQ. CDR3: CASSHIAGGDNEQFF. DNA for the CDR3: TGTGCCAGCAGCCATATAGCGGGGGGGGACAATGAGCAGTTCTTC.

Only one count was recorded for this clonotype. The chain combines TRBV19 with TRBJ2-3, with TRBD2 matching over 8 bases. CDR1 LNHDA and CDR2 SQIVND come from the germline V gene (reference sequence). J lost 3 bases, V lost 5 bases, and 1 base had no gene match. CDR3 length: 13 amino acids. The CDR3 spells CASSSGGTDTQYF. CDR3 in DNA: TGTGCCAGTAGTTCGGGGGGGACAGATACGCAGTATTTT.